This T cell receptor beta chain came from a study of CD8 T cells in ankylosing spondylitis. Regarding the study as a whole: CD8+ cells made up the disease-linked clones, which were relatively rare in peripheral blood. Certain motif variants had earlier been reported in reactive arthritis synovial fluid and blood. Seemingly characteristic of ankylosing spondylitis blood was a TCR beta motif consisting of fewer than 10 highly homologous variants.

CDR1 DFQATT and CDR2 SNEGSKA come from the germline V gene (reference sequence). V was clipped by 0 bases and J by 0 bases, with 14 bases between them. The CDR3 loop spans 17 amino acids. TCRdb re-analysed the 5' RACE reads in MiXCR, keeping a single row per CDR3 protein. Here the sample spans around 770,000 distinct CDR3 sequences, 15% to 20% being singletons. Points on this clonotype: Its antigen remains unidentified.

The clonotype was recovered from a male donor with ankylosing spondylitis. The rearrangement uses TRBV20-1 and TRBJ2-2; D is perhaps TRBD1 or TRBD2 (5 bases each). The specimen was blood, either unsorted or a sorted T cell fraction (not recorded which). CDR3 in amino acids: CSARDQKGPPNTGELFF. As DNA, the CDR3 is TGCAGTGCTAGAGATCAGAAGGGACCCCCGAACACCGGGGAGCTGTTTTTT.